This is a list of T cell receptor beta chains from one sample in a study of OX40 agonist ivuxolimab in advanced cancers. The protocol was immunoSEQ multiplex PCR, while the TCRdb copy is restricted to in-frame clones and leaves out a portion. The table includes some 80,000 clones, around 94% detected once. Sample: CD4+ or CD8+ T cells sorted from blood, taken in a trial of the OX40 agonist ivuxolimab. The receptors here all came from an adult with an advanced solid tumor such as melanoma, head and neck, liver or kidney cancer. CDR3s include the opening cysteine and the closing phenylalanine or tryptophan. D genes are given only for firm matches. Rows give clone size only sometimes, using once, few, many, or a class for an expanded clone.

CASSEGGTTQYF TGTGCCAGCAGTGAAGGCGGGACGACCCAGTACTTC TRBJ2-5 . . TRBV6-1
CASSLEGAGSTDTQYF TGTGCCAGCAGCTTAGAAGGGGCGGGAAGCACAGATACGCAGTATTTT TRBJ2-3 . few TRBV7-2
CASRFSGRGRDTQYF TGTGCCAGCAGATTTAGCGGGAGGGGGAGGGATACGCAGTATTTT TRBJ2-3 TRBD2 few TRBV28
CAWSVPVGFYGYTF TGTGCCTGGAGTGTACCCGTAGGGTTCTATGGCTACACCTTC TRBJ1-2 . . TRBV30
CASSPDRYSNQPQHF TGCGCCAGCAGCCCCGACAGATATAGCAATCAGCCCCAGCATTTT TRBJ1-5 . . TRBV4-1
CASSLGGGETQYF TGTGCTAGCAGCTTAGGGGGTGGGGAGACCCAGTACTTC TRBJ2-5 . . TRBV7-7
CASTRDRGVTGELFF TGTGCCAGCACGAGGGACAGGGGTGTCACCGGGGAGCTGTTTTTT TRBJ2-2 TRBD1 few TRBV6-6
CASSSHGGNEKLFF TGTGCCAGCAGCTCTCACGGGGGGAATGAAAAACTGTTTTTT TRBJ1-4 . . TRBV7-9
CAVSSQGTDTQYF TGTGCCGTGAGCTCTCAGGGCACAGATACGCAGTATTTT TRBJ2-3 . . TRBV5-4
CASSLDGRGEQFF TGTGCTAGCAGCTTAGATGGCCGAGGAGAGCAGTTCTTC TRBJ2-1 . . TRBV7-7
CASSLTENYGYTF TGTGCCAGCAGTCTAACCGAAAACTATGGCTACACCTTC TRBJ1-2 . once TRBV25-1